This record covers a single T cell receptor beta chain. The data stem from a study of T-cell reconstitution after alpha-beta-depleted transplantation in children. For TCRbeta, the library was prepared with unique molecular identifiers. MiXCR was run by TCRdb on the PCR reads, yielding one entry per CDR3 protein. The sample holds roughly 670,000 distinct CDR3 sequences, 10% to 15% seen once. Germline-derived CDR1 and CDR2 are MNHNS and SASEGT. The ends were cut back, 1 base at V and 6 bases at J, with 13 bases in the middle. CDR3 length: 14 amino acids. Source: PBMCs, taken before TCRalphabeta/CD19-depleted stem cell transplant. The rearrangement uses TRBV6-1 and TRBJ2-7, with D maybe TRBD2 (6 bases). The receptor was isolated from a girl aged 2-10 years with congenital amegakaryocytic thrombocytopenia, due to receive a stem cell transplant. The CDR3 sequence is CASSEGEVSGEQYF. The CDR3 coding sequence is TGTGCCAGCAGTGAAGGGGAGGTGTCTGGCGAGCAGTACTTC.